This T cell receptor (beta chain) was retrieved from a study of T cells after yellow fever vaccination. Study observations and caveats: Compared with primary, the secondary response was weaker and peaked at day 5, not 15.

For TCR, cDNA came from 5'RACE template switching, which added a universal primer site and UMIs. TCRdb reanalysed the 5' RACE reads using MiXCR and keeps one entry per CDR3 protein. The sample lists under 300,000 distinct CDR3 sequences; about 7% were seen once. The CDR3 has 12 amino acids. Germline V lookup: CDR1 SGHDT, CDR2 YYEEEE. V was trimmed by 4 bases and J by 12 bases, leaving 14 bases between them. In this sample, this clonotype turned up a few times. As yet, its antigen is unknown. The sample here was CD4+ T cells sorted from PBMCs, taken 15 days after the yellow fever booster vaccination. The rearrangement uses TRBV5-6 and TRBJ2-1; no definite D call. This TCR derives from a man under 40 who received the YFV17D yellow fever vaccine. CDR3 in DNA: TGTGCCAGCAGCCTCTTAGGAGCGTGGCAGTTCTTC. Translation: CASSLLGAWQFF.